This T cell receptor beta chain appears in the sequencing data of a study of blood T cell repertoires in COVID-19. Researchers sorted participants into cohorts using their self-reported clinical history. The data were produced by immunoSEQ multiplex PCR, yet TCRdb's version contains in-frame clones alone and is incomplete. The sample includes under 200,000 clones, 80% seen only once; the top ten take about 3.7%. This sequence originates from a woman aged 55-75 years who had recovered from COVID-19. The sample consisted of PBMCs or T cells enriched from blood (not recorded which).

The CDR3 DNA is TGTGCCAGCAGCTTAGGCCCGGGCGGGGGCCTAGGCGAGCAGTACTTC. As protein: CASSLGPGGGLGEQYF. V is TRBV7-2 and J is TRBJ2-7; D is possibly TRBD2 (7 bases). V was cut by 1 base and J by 6 bases, with 19 bases left in between. CDR1 is SGHTA, CDR2 FQGNSA, per germline. This CDR3 is built from 16 residues.